The 21 T cell receptor beta chains below were found in one sample sequenced in a study of CD4 T cells in relation to SARS-CoV-2 and coronaviruses. What these receptors recognize is not known. Before the COVID-19 pandemic, during about 2010-2019, CD4+ T cells were taken from unexposed donors. The cells were cultured for approximately ten days before CD4+ T cells were isolated. Sequencing used immunoSEQ multiplex PCR; TCRdb keeps in-frame clones, though not all of them. The data show some 26,000 clones, about 70% seen once. The sequencing sample was made of CD4+ T cells from PBMCs, cultured in vitro. These receptors all come from a human donor in good health.

This clone occurred a few times. The J gene is TRBJ1-1, the V gene TRBV19, with 7 positions matching TRBD1. Trimming removed 5 bases from V and 0 bases from J; junction bases left unmatched: 6. The CDR3 extends over 15 amino acids. CDR1 and CDR2 from the germline V gene are LNHDA and SQIVND (reference sequence). CDR3 nucleotide sequence: TGTGCCAGTAGTGCTCAAGACAGGGTGAACACTGAAGCTTTCTTT. Its protein product is CASSAQDRVNTEAFF.

This clone was seen more than once but under ten times. The chain couples TRBV19 to TRBJ2-7; the match to TRBD1 covers 9 bases. Germline values: CDR1 LNHDA, CDR2 SQIVND (reference sequence). CDR3 length: 15 residues. The V gene end was trimmed by 5 bases and the J gene end by 2 bases; junction bases not matched to a gene: 7. The CDR3 DNA reads TGTGCCAGTAGTGGGACAGGGTCGGGGACCTACGAGCAGTACTTC. Protein product: CASSGTGSGTYEQYF.

V usage is TRBV2 and J usage is TRBJ2-5; D gene ambiguous. CDR1 and CDR2 (germline): SNHLY, FYNNEI. V gave up 2 bases and J gave up 4 bases, with 14 bases separating them. The CDR3 sequence is 15 residues long. CDR3 DNA: TGTGCCAGCAGTGAATCTACAGACTTGTTAGAGACCCAGTACTTC. As protein: CASSESTDLLETQYF.

CDR3 protein: CASSLAFGVSSYNEQFF. The DNA of the CDR3 is TGCGCCAGCAGCTTGGCCTTCGGGGTTAGCTCCTACAATGAGCAGTTCTTC. The chain uses TRBV5-1 and TRBJ2-1, with a weak D call TRBD2 (5 bases). Germline CDR1 reads SGHRS; CDR2 reads YFSETQ. Trimming shortened V by 0 bases and J by 0 bases, and 13 bases separated the two germline ends. The CDR3 is 17 residues long.

The chain couples TRBV2 to TRBJ1-1; a weak D match, TRBD1 (5 bases). CDR3 length: 14 amino acids. V lost 6 bases and J 1 base, leaving 12 bases between the germline ends. CDR1 and CDR2 (germline): SNHLY, FYNNEI. CDR3 loop: CASRTGHQNTEAFF. CDR3 nucleotide sequence: TGTGCCAGCAGAACCGGACACCAGAACACTGAAGCTTTCTTT.

This rearrangement joins TRBV25-1 to TRBJ1-3; D is unclear. Germline V gene data show CDR1 as MGHDK and CDR2 as SYGVNS. This CDR3 contains 14 residues. Trimming cost V 2 bases and J 1 base, with 6 bases left between them. The CDR3 bases are TGTGCCAGCAGTGAAAGCAGGTCTGGAAACACCATATATTTT. Its translation: CASSESRSGNTIYF.

With regard to this clone: A junction boundary mismatches the germline segment, possibly from a read error. The rearrangement links TRBV7-9 to TRBJ1-1; 7 positions match TRBD1. The V gene's germline CDR1 is SEHNR and CDR2 FQNEAQ (reference sequence). CDR3 length: 15 residues. DNA for the CDR3: TGTGCCAGCAGCCTAGCAGGGGGAGTTTGGACTGAAGCTTTCTTT. This codes for CASSLAGGVWTEAFF. Combining the CDR3 with reference TRBV7-9 and TRBJ1-1 gives the whole variable domain DTGVSQNPRHKITKRGQNVTFRCDPISEHNRLYWYRQTLGQGPEFLTYFQNEAQLEKSRLLSDRFSAERPKGSFSTLEIQRTEQGDSAMYLCASSLAGGVWTEAFFGQGTRLTVV.

J is TRBJ2-4 and V is TRBV19; D may be TRBD1 (5 bases). In germline, CDR1 is LNHDA, CDR2 SQIVND (reference sequence). The CDR3 covers 16 residues. The V end lost 1 base, the J end lost 4 bases, and 14 bases lay between the germline ends. CDR3 in amino acids: CASSIGAGYEKNIQYF. The DNA for the CDR3 is TGTGCCAGTAGTATAGGCGCAGGGTATGAAAAAAACATTCAGTACTTC.

J is TRBJ2-1 and V is TRBV2; D is unresolved. Trimming cost V 8 bases and J 0 bases, with 11 bases left between them. Germline CDR1 is SNHLY and CDR2 is FYNNEI. CDR3 length equals 14 residues. The CDR3 coding sequence is TGTGCCAGCTTTAGGTTTGGCTCCTACAATGAGCAGTTCTTC. Protein sequence: CASFRFGSYNEQFF.

The gene calls are TRBV2 and TRBJ2-2, with D maybe TRBD2 (5 bases). Germline lookup yields CDR1 SNHLY and CDR2 FYNNEI. The CDR3 extends over 14 amino acids. V was trimmed by 4 bases and J by 2 bases, leaving 8 bases between them. DNA for the CDR3: TGTGCCAGCAGTGGGACTCGCAACACCGGGGAGCTGTTTTTT. It codes for CASSGTRNTGELFF.

The V gene is TRBV5-1, the J gene TRBJ1-3; D is perhaps TRBD1 (6 bases). This CDR3 is built from 15 residues. Trimming pared 4 bases from V and 2 bases from J, leaving 13 bases between. Germline V gene data show CDR1 as SGHRS and CDR2 as YFSETQ. In DNA form, the CDR3 reads TGCGCCAGCAGCGCTACAGGGAAGGCTGGAAACACCATATATTTT. As protein: CASSATGKAGNTIYF.

This clone has a single count. The V call is TRBV7-9, the J call TRBJ2-7, with 7 bases identical to TRBD2. Germline loops: CDR1 SEHNR, CDR2 FQNEAQ (reference sequence). The CDR3 extends over 15 amino acids. J gave up 2 bases and V 5 bases, and 9 bases lay outside the gene matches. CDR3 sequence (DNA): TGTGCCAGCAGCCCGTTCGCGGGAGTTGCCTACGAGCAGTACTTC. It specifies CASSPFAGVAYEQYF. The full variable domain, rest sourced from reference TRBV7-9 and TRBJ2-7, is DTGVSQNPRHKITKRGQNVTFRCDPISEHNRLYWYRQTLGQGPEFLTYFQNEAQLEKSRLLSDRFSAERPKGSFSTLEIQRTEQGDSAMYLCASSPFAGVAYEQYFGPGTRLTVT.

The chain uses TRBV10-2 and TRBJ2-5; D is uncertain. Germline CDR1 is WSHSY and CDR2 is SAAADI. Trimming shortened V by 6 bases and J by 2 bases, and 7 bases separated the two germline ends. The CDR3 totals 12 residues. The CDR3 sequence: CASSSLQETQYF. CDR3 coding DNA: TGCGCCAGCAGCAGTCTACAAGAGACCCAGTACTTC.

This chain joins TRBV3-1 (or the pseudogene TRBV3-2) and TRBJ2-2; 12 positions agree with TRBD2. Unmatched junction bases numbered 8, after V lost 2 bases and J lost 7 bases. Germline V gives CDR1 LGHDT, CDR2 YNNKEL (reference sequence). The length of the CDR3 is 17 residues. The CDR3, as DNA: TGTGCCAGCAGCCAAACTAGCGGGAGGCCGAGGGTCGGGGAGCTGTTTTTT. Translating gives CASSQTSGRPRVGELFF.

This chain joins TRBV10-3 and TRBJ2-2; 8 bases agree with TRBD1. The V and J ends lost 7 bases and 2 bases, in that order; junction bases with no gene match: 3. The CDR3 extends over 14 amino acids. Per the germline V gene, CDR1 is ENHRY and CDR2 is SYGVKD. CDR3 sequence (DNA): TGTGCCATCACAGGGACAGGAAACACCGGGGAGCTGTTTTTT. This gives the protein CAITGTGNTGELFF.

Only a few counts were recorded for this clone. The chain uses TRBV18 and TRBJ2-3, with 12 bases identical to TRBD1. Germline CDR1 is KGHSH and CDR2 is LQKENI. The CDR3 contains 17 residues. V was clipped by 5 bases and J by 3 bases; unmatched bases: 9. CDR3 sequence reads: CASSAGTGGRKTDTQYF. CDR3 in DNA: TGTGCCAGCTCAGCCGGGACAGGGGGCCGGAAAACAGATACGCAGTATTTT.

The chain employs TRBV21-1 and TRBJ2-1; no DNA check was done on the table's D call, TRBD1. TRBV21-1 is designated a pseudogene. CDR3 size: 15 residues. The CDR3 DNA reads TGTGCCAGCTTAGGGGGGACAGGGGTTAACAATGAGCAGTTCTTC. Protein product: CASLGGTGVNNEQFF.

In this sample, this clone turned up a few times. This sequence joins TRBV3-1 (or the pseudogene TRBV3-2) and TRBJ1-2; TRBD1 aligns across 10 bases. The CDR3 runs to 17 residues. Germline V gene sequence: CDR1 LGHDT, CDR2 YNNKEL (reference sequence). Trimming removed 0 bases from V and 8 bases from J; junction bases left unmatched: 12. In DNA form, the CDR3 reads TGTGCCAGCAGCCAAGATTCTGGGACAGGGGTAGTGGGCGGCTACACCTTC. Translating gives CASSQDSGTGVVGGYTF.

This sequence joins TRBV2 and TRBJ2-6; 9 bases line up with TRBD2. CDR3 length: 16 residues. Per the germline V gene, CDR1 is SNHLY and CDR2 is FYNNEI. Trimming at V came to 4 bases and at J to 2 bases, leaving 3 bases not matched to a gene. The CDR3 region has the DNA TGTGCCAGCAGTGTCTTAGCGGGAGCTGGGGCCAACGTCCTGACTTTC. Protein: CASSVLAGAGANVLTF. The complete variable domain, with remaining parts taken from reference TRBV2 and TRBJ2-6, reads EPEVTQTPSHQVTQMGQEVILRCVPISNHLYFYWYRQILGQKVEFLVSFYNNEISEKSEIFDDQFSVERPDGSNFTLKIRSTKLEDSAMYFCASSVLAGAGANVLTFGAGSRLTVL.

The V and J genes are TRBV24-1 and TRBJ1-1; 9 nucleotides agree with TRBD1. The germline V gene has CDR1 KGHDR and CDR2 SFDVKD. V lost 3 bases to trimming and J lost 7 bases; unmatched junction nucleotides: 14. The CDR3 is made up of 17 amino acids. The CDR3 spells CATSDVSGTGQIGEAFF. The CDR3 nucleotides read TGTGCCACCAGTGATGTGAGTGGGACAGGGCAAATCGGTGAAGCTTTCTTT.

This clone was counted a single time. This chain connects TRBV11-2 to TRBJ1-2, with D hard to call. Germline V gene sequence: CDR1 SGHAT, CDR2 FQNNGV. The ends were cut back, 2 bases at V and 8 bases at J, with 12 bases in the middle. This CDR3 has 13 amino acids. As DNA, the CDR3 is TGTGCCAGCAGCTTATCACCCGGTGGCGGCTACACCTTC. Translation gives CASSLSPGGGYTF.